This T cell receptor (beta chain) is from a study of blood T cell repertoires in COVID-19. Background on the study: The study drew acute and convalescent COVID-19 samples from the United States, Italy and Spain. Sample material is recorded as cDNA or gDNA derived from T cells, B-cell-depleted T cells, or PBMCs.

Authors' processing steps: Counts of nucleated cells, estimated from reference gene primer amplification, were obtained. The protocol was immunoSEQ multiplex PCR, while the TCRdb copy is restricted to in-frame clones and leaves out a portion. V, J and clone size are taken as reported in that table, and D and trimming were inferred from the DNA itself. The sample lists about 340,000 clones, over 70% occurring once. Sequenced input: peripheral blood. The TCR originated in a man in his thirties or forties with active or convalescent COVID-19.

The CDR3 region is CASNSAASGNTIYF. The CDR3 DNA reads as TGTGCCAGCAACTCTGCGGCATCTGGAAACACCATATATTTT. V gene TRBV11-3 combines with J gene TRBJ1-3; D call uncertain. The V end lost 7 bases, the J end lost 1 base, and 11 bases lay between the germline ends. This CDR3 region has 14 residues. Germline V CDR1 and CDR2: SGHNT, YENEEA.